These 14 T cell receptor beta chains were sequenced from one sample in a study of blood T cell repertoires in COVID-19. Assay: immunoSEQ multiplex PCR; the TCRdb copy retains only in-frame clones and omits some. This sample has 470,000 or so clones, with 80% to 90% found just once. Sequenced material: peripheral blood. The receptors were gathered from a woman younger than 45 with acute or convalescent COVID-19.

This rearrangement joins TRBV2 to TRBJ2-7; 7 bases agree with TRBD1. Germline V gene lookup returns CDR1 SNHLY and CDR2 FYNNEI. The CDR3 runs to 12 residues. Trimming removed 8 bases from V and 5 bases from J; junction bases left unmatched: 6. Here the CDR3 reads CASGTEANEQYF. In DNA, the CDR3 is TGTGCCAGCGGGACAGAGGCAAACGAGCAGTACTTC.

This CDR3 is CASSLALANTGELFF. As DNA, the CDR3 is TGTGCCAGCAGCTTAGCGTTAGCGAACACCGGGGAGCTGTTTTTT. The rearrangement joins TRBV11-1 to TRBJ2-2, with unresolved D. V shed 0 bases and J shed 0 bases, with 5 bases lying between them. The germline CDR1 and CDR2 sequences are SGHAT and FQDESV (reference sequence). This CDR3 is 15 amino acids long.

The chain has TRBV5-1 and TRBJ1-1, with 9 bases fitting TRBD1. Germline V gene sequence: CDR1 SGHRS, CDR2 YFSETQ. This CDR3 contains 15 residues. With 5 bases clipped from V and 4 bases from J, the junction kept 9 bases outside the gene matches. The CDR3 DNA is TGCGCCAGCAGGCTATTGACAGGGGGAGGCACTGAAGCTTTCTTT. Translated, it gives CASRLLTGGGTEAFF.

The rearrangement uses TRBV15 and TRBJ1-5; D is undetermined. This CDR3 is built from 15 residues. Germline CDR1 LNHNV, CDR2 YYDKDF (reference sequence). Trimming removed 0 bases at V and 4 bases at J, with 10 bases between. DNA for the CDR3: TGTGCCACCAGCAGAGACCTCGGACTAAATCAGCCCCAGCATTTT. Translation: CATSRDLGLNQPQHF. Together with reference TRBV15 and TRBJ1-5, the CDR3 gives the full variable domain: DAMVIQNPRYQVTQFGKPVTLSCSQTLNHNVMYWYQQKSSQAPKLLFHYYDKDFNNEADTPDNFQSRRPNTSFCFLDIRSPGLGDTAMYLCATSRDLGLNQPQHFGDGTRLSIL.

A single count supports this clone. This chain's CDR3 is CSVARGSSYNEQFF. As DNA, the CDR3 is TGCAGCGTAGCGCGTGGGAGCTCCTACAATGAGCAGTTCTTC. The genes are TRBV29-1 and TRBJ2-1, with D maybe TRBD2 (5 bases). Germline CDR1 is SQVTM and CDR2 is ANQGSEA. Trimming left V 6 bases short and J 0 bases short, with 12 bases between. This CDR3 contains 14 residues.

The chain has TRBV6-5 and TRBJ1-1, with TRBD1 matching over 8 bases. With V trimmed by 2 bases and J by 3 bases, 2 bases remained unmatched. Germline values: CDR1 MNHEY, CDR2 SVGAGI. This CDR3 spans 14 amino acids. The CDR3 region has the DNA TGTGCCAGCAGTTACCGGACAGGGTACACTGAAGCTTTCTTT. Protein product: CASSYRTGYTEAFF.

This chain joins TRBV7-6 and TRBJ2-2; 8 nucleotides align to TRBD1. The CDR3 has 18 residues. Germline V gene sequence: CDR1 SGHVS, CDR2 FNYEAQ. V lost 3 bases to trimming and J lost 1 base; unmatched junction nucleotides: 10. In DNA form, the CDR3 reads TGTGCCAGCAGCTTCCACAGGACAGGGAAGAAGAACACCGGGGAGCTGTTTTTT. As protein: CASSFHRTGKKNTGELFF.

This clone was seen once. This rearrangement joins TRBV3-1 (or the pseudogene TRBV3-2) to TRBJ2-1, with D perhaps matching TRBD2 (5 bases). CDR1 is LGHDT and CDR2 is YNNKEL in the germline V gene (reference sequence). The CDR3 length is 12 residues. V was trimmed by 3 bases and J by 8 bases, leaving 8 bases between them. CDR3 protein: CASSHPGDEQFF. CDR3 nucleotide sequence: TGTGCCAGCAGCCACCCCGGGGATGAGCAGTTCTTC.

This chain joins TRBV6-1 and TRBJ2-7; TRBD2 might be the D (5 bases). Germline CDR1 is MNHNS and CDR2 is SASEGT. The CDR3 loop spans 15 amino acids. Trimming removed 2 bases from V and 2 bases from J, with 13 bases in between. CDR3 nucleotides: TGTGCCAGCAGTGAATACGGGATATCCACCTACGAGCAGTACTTC. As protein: CASSEYGISTYEQYF.

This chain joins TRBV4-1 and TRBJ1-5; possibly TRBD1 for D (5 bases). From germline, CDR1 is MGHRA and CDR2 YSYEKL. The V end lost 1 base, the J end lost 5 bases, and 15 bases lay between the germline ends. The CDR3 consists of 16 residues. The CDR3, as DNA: TGCGCCAGCAGCCAAGTAACAGGTGATCGTTATCAGCCCCAGCATTTT. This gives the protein CASSQVTGDRYQPQHF.

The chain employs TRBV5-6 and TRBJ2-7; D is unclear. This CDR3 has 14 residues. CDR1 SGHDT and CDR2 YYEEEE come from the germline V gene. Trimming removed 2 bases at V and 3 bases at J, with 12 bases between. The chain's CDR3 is CASSLGGYHYEQYF. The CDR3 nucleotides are TGTGCCAGCAGCTTAGGCGGATACCACTACGAGCAGTACTTC.

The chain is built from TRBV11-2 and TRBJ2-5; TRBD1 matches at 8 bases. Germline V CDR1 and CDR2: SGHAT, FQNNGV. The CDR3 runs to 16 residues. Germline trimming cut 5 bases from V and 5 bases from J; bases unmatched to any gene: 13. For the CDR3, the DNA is TGTGCCAGCAGCGAGATCCTCAGGACAGGGTGGGAGACCCAGTACTTC. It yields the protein CASSEILRTGWETQYF.

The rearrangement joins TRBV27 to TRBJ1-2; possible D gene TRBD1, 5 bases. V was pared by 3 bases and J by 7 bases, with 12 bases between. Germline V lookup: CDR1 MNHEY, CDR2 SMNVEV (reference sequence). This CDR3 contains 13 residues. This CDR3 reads CASSFLGGFGYTF. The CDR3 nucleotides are TGTGCCAGCAGTTTCTTGGGGGGTTTTGGCTACACCTTC.

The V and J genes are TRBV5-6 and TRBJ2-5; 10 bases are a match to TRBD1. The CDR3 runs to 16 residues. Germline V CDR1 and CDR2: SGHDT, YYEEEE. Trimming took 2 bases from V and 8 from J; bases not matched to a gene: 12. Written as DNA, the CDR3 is TGTGCCAGCAGCTTTCTACCGGGACAGGGGATGATTACCCAGTACTTC. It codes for CASSFLPGQGMITQYF.